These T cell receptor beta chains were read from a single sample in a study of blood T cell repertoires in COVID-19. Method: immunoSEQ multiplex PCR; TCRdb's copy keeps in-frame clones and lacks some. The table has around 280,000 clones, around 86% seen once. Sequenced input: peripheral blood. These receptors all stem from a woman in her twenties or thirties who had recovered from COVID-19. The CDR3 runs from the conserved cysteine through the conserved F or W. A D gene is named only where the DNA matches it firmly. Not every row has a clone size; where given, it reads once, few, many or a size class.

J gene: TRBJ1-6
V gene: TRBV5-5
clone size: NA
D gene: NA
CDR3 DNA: TGTGCCAGCAGCTCCGGGGGTCTGTATTCACCCCTCCACTTT
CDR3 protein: CASSSGGLYSPLHF

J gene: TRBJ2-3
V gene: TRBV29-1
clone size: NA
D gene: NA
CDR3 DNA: TGCAGCGTTGAGGGGACAGGGCGGGAGGCAGATACGCAGTATTTT
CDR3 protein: CSVEGTGREADTQYF

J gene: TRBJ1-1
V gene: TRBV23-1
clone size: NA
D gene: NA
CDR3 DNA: TGCGCCAGCAGTCAACCCCCGGACAGCTTGAACACTGAAGCTTTCTTT
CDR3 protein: CASSQPPDSLNTEAFF

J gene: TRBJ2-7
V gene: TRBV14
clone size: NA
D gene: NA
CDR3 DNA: TGTGCCAGCAGCAGAAGTGCGTTCTACGAGCAGTACTTC
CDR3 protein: CASSRSAFYEQYF

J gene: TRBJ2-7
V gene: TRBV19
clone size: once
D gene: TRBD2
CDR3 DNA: TGTGCCAGTAAGACTAGCGGGAGGGCCCTCGAGCAGTACTTC
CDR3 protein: CASKTSGRALEQYF

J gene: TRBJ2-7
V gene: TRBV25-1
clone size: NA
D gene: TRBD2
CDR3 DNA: TGTGCCAGCAGTGAGGGGGTAGCGGGAGGCTACGAGCAGTACTTC
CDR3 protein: CASSEGVAGGYEQYF

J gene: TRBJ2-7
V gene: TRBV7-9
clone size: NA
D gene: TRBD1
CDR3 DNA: TGTGCCAGCAGCCCCCGGACAGGGGAGGCGGCCTACGAGCAGTACTTC
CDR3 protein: CASSPRTGEAAYEQYF

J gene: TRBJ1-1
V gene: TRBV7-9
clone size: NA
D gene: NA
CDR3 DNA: TGTGCCAGCAGAGGAGGGACGGGAGACACTGAAGCTTTCTTT
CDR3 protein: CASRGGTGDTEAFF

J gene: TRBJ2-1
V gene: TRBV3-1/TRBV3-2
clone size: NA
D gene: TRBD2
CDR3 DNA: TGTGCCAGCAGGGAACTAGCGCGAACCTACAATGAGCAGTTCTTC
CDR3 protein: CASRELARTYNEQFF

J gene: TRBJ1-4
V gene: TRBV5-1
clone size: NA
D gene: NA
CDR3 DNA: TGCGCCAGCAGCTTCGGGCGGAAGGGGAATGAAAAACTGTTTTTT
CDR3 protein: CASSFGRKGNEKLFF

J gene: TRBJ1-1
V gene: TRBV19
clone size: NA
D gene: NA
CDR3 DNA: TGTGCCAGTAGTATGGGCCTGAACACTGAAGCTTTCTTT
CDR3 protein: CASSMGLNTEAFF

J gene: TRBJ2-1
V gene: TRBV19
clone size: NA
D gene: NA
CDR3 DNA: TGTGCCAGTAGTATCGGACTTAATGAGCAGTTCTTC
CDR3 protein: CASSIGLNEQFF

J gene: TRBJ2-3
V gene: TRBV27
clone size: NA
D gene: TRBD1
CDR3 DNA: TGTGCCAGCAGTTATGAGACAGGGGGCCCAGATACGCAGTATTTT
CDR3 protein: CASSYETGGPDTQYF